Described below is a single TCR beta chain sequence and its context. This sample was included in a study of blood T cell repertoires in COVID-19. This CDR3 spans 11 amino acids. CDR1 and CDR2 (germline): SGHAT, FQNNGV. TCRdb keeps only in-frame clones here, not all; method: immunoSEQ multiplex PCR. The sample shows fewer than 450,000 clones, roughly 88% of them seen only once. The specimen sequenced was PBMCs or T cells enriched from blood (not recorded which). The clonotype comes from a man between 18 and 29 years old who had recovered from COVID-19. The genes are TRBV11-2 and TRBJ2-5, with D maybe TRBD2 (6 bases). The CDR3 here is CAIGREETQYF. CDR3 nucleotides: TGTGCGATAGGACGGGAGGAGACCCAGTACTTC.